This TCR beta chain was sequenced in a study of CD4+ T cells in melanoma. Regarding the study as a whole: A reported correlation linked neoantigen-specific CD4+ T cells to CD8+, macrophage and B cell function. In melanoma, neoantigen-specific CD4+ T cells reportedly differed in differentiation state.

Sequenced by immunoSEQ multiplex PCR; TCRdb stores in-frame clones only, minus some. The sample consists of 40,000 to 50,000 clones, 89% of them appearing once. The junction had 4 bases not matched to a gene; V was cut back by 5 bases and J by 4 bases. This CDR3 contains 13 residues. Germline CDR1 SGHAT, CDR2 FQDESV (reference sequence). As regards this clone: Its cognate antigen is unknown.

Material for sequencing was peripheral blood. The TCR originated in a human donor with melanoma. The chain employs TRBV11-1 and TRBJ1-2, with 7 positions matching TRBD1. The CDR3 region is CASSPGTAYGYTF. The CDR3, as DNA: TGTGCCAGCAGCCCAGGGACAGCCTATGGCTACACCTTC.